Listed here are 30 T cell receptor beta chains from one sample, sequenced in a study of blood T cell repertoires in COVID-19. The data were produced by immunoSEQ multiplex PCR, yet TCRdb's version contains in-frame clones alone and is incomplete. The sample holds about 120,000 clones, around 86% seen once. Material: peripheral blood. These receptors were taken from a man in his sixties with acute or convalescent COVID-19.

The J gene is TRBJ1-2, the V gene TRBV5-1, with TRBD1 matching 8 bases. Germline lookup yields CDR1 SGHRS and CDR2 YFSETQ. V shed 4 bases, J shed 0 bases, and the junction held 14 bases outside the gene matches. The CDR3 length is 18 residues. The CDR3 DNA reads as TGCGCCAGCAGCCCTCAGACGGCACAGGGGGTTTCTAACTATGGCTACACCTTC. It encodes CASSPQTAQGVSNYGYTF.

The chain couples TRBV29-1 to TRBJ1-3; D is unresolved. The CDR3 extends over 14 amino acids. Germline CDR1 is SQVTM and CDR2 is ANQGSEA. V lost 4 bases, J lost 2 bases, and 12 bases lay in between. The DNA of the CDR3 is TGCAGCGTTGGCCCGGGAACGGCTGGAAACACCATATATTTT. Translated, it gives CSVGPGTAGNTIYF.

The chain carries TRBV24-1 and TRBJ1-1; D remains unclear. Deletions cut 5 bases from V and 6 bases from J, with 6 bases between. Germline values: CDR1 KGHDR, CDR2 SFDVKD. This CDR3 region has 11 residues. This CDR3 is CATSGGAEAFF. The CDR3 DNA reads TGTGCCACCAGTGGCGGCGCTGAAGCTTTCTTT.

The sample holds a few counts of this clone. The V call is TRBV6-5, the J call TRBJ2-2, with D perhaps matching TRBD1 (5 bases). The CDR3 extends over 14 amino acids. V shed 7 bases and J shed 4 bases, with 13 bases lying between them. Germline CDR1 MNHEY, CDR2 SVGAGI. The CDR3 here is CASTTAQGTGELFF. CDR3 DNA sequence: TGTGCCAGCACGACGGCCCAGGGCACCGGGGAGCTGTTTTTT.

This clone was picked up a small number of times. The chain couples TRBV30 to TRBJ1-2, with D tentatively TRBD1 (6 bases). Germline V lookup: CDR1 GTSNPN, CDR2 SVGIG (reference sequence). The CDR3 has 13 residues. Trimming took 4 bases from V and 8 from J, leaving 17 bases between them. As DNA, the CDR3 is TGTGCCTGGACGACGGGCAGGGGATACGGCTACACCTTC. Its protein is CAWTTGRGYGYTF.

The chain links TRBV19 to TRBJ2-7, with 14 bases matching TRBD2. Per germline, CDR1 LNHDA and CDR2 SQIVND (reference sequence). Trimming took 5 bases from V and 7 from J; bases not matched to a gene: 7. The CDR3 has 15 residues. The CDR3 sequence is CASSPGLAGVGEQYF. CDR3 DNA: TGTGCCAGTAGTCCGGGACTAGCGGGAGTAGGGGAGCAGTACTTC.

The chain uses TRBV6-5 and TRBJ1-3; D perhaps matches TRBD1 (5 bases). The length of the CDR3 is 14 residues. Per germline, CDR1 MNHEY and CDR2 SVGAGI. V was trimmed by 6 bases and J by 7 bases, leaving 16 bases between them. In DNA form, the CDR3 reads TGTGCCAGCAGGCTACAGGAGGCGGGGAACACCATATATTTT. Translating gives CASRLQEAGNTIYF.

This clone has only a few counts. The genes are TRBV2 and TRBJ1-6; TRBD1 aligns across 7 bases. Germline CDR1 is SNHLY and CDR2 is FYNNEI. This CDR3 contains 14 residues. V lost 5 bases, J lost 10 bases, and 8 bases stayed unmatched. The CDR3: CASSKGAKGSPLHF. CDR3 nucleotides: TGTGCCAGCAGTAAGGGGGCAAAGGGATCACCCCTCCACTTT.

V gene TRBV4-1 combines with J gene TRBJ2-1, with TRBD1 identical over 9 bases. Germline CDR1 and CDR2: MGHRA and YSYEKL. J gave up 5 bases and V 0 bases, and 8 bases lay outside the gene matches. The CDR3 spans 17 residues. The CDR3 DNA reads TGCGCCAGCAGCCAAGATCTTGGACAGGGGAACAACAATGAGCAGTTCTTC. It encodes CASSQDLGQGNNNEQFF.

This chain links TRBV28 with TRBJ1-2; 10 nucleotides match TRBD1. The CDR3 extends over 15 amino acids. Germline-derived CDR1 and CDR2 are MDHEN and SYDVKM. Trimming removed 6 bases from V and 7 bases from J; junction bases left unmatched: 11. CDR3 sequence reads: CASSMRDRGRFGYTF. As DNA, the CDR3 is TGTGCCAGCAGCATGAGAGACAGGGGGCGATTTGGCTACACCTTC.

This chain's CDR3 is CASSLNSGITYEQYF. The CDR3, as DNA: TGTGCCAGCAGCTTAAATAGCGGGATTACCTACGAGCAGTACTTC. The V call is TRBV11-2, the J call TRBJ2-7; 8 positions match TRBD2. There are 15 residues in the CDR3. Losses at the gene ends were 2 bases for V and 2 bases for J; bases not matched to a gene: 5. Germline CDR1 SGHAT, CDR2 FQNNGV.

The chain carries TRBV19 and TRBJ1-3; TRBD1 is a possible D gene (6 bases). This CDR3 is 14 amino acids long. Looked up from germline, CDR1 is LNHDA and CDR2 is SQIVND (reference sequence). The V end was cut by 6 bases, the J end by 0 bases, with 9 bases between. CDR3 in amino acids: CASRDRTSGNTIYF. The CDR3 DNA reads as TGTGCCAGTAGAGACAGGACCTCTGGAAACACCATATATTTT. Together with reference TRBV19 and TRBJ1-3, the CDR3 gives the full variable domain: DGGITQSPKYLFRKEGQNVTLSCEQNLNHDAMYWYRQDPGQGLRLIYYSQIVNDFQKGDIAEGYSVSREKKESFPLTVTSAQKNPTAFYLCASRDRTSGNTIYFGEGSWLTVV.

The chain uses TRBV4-1 and TRBJ1-1; D is possibly TRBD1 (6 bases). V was pared by 2 bases and J by 1 base, with 8 bases between. CDR1 and CDR2 (germline): MGHRA, YSYEKL. This CDR3 is built from 14 residues. CDR3 region: CASSQWTANTEAFF. In DNA, the CDR3 is TGCGCCAGCAGCCAATGGACAGCGAACACTGAAGCTTTCTTT.

V gene TRBV19 combines with J gene TRBJ1-2, with D perhaps TRBD1 (5 bases). The length of the CDR3 is 13 residues. Germline V gives CDR1 LNHDA, CDR2 SQIVND (reference sequence). With 3 bases removed from V and 6 bases from J, the gap between germline ends came to 11 bases. The CDR3 nucleotides read TGTGCCAGTAGTATTACGACAGCGAATGGCTACACCTTC. Amino acids: CASSITTANGYTF.

The rearrangement uses TRBV7-6 and TRBJ2-5, with D perhaps TRBD1 (6 bases). Trimming pared 1 base from V and 4 bases from J, leaving 13 bases between. The CDR3 length is 15 residues. Germline CDR1 is SGHVS and CDR2 is FNYEAQ. Written as DNA, the CDR3 is TGTGCCAGCAGCTTAGAAGGGGGTAAAGGAGAGACCCAGTACTTC. It encodes CASSLEGGKGETQYF.

The chain is built from TRBV29-1 and TRBJ2-7; 10 positions agree with TRBD2. J gave up 6 bases and V 6 bases, and 8 bases lay outside the gene matches. Germline V gene sequence: CDR1 SQVTM, CDR2 ANQGSEA. The CDR3 runs 13 residues. The CDR3 sequence is CSVQAGGPPEQYF. DNA of the CDR3: TGCAGCGTACAAGCGGGAGGGCCCCCCGAGCAGTACTTC.

The chain uses TRBV7-3 and TRBJ1-2, with a possible D match to TRBD1 (5 bases). There are 13 residues in the CDR3. V was pared by 4 bases and J by 7 bases, with 13 bases between. Per the germline V gene, CDR1 is SGHTA and CDR2 is FQGTGA. CDR3 sequence: CASSSRQGFGYTF. The CDR3 bases are TGTGCCAGCAGCTCACGGCAGGGATTTGGCTACACCTTC. The full variable domain, with the rest looked up from reference TRBV7-3 and TRBJ1-2, is GAGVSQTPSNKVTEKGKYVELRCDPISGHTALYWYRQSLGQGPEFLIYFQGTGAADDSGLPNDRFFAVRPEGSVSTLKIQRTERGDSAVYLCASSSRQGFGYTFGSGTRLTVV.

This clone was detected only a few times. This chain joins TRBV7-2 and TRBJ2-1, with TRBD1 identical over 7 bases. V dropped 1 base and J dropped 5; count of bases not matched to a gene: 5. The CDR3 length is 15 residues. Germline V lookup: CDR1 SGHTA, CDR2 FQGNSA. DNA for the CDR3: TGTGCCAGCAGCTTAGGAGGGGGCTCAGACAATGAGCAGTTCTTC. This translates into CASSLGGGSDNEQFF.

This clone was recorded once. The V and J genes are TRBV28 and TRBJ2-7; 11 bases are shared with TRBD2. The germline CDR1 and CDR2 sequences are MDHEN and SYDVKM. V shed 6 bases, J shed 7 bases, and the junction held 8 bases outside the gene matches. This CDR3 region has 14 residues. CDR3 sequence: CASRLAGVASEQYF. As DNA, the CDR3 is TGTGCCAGCAGACTAGCGGGAGTGGCATCTGAGCAGTACTTC. Full variable domain (rest looked up from reference TRBV28 and TRBJ2-7): DVKVTQSSRYLVKRTGEKVFLECVQDMDHENMFWYRQDPGLGLRLIYFSYDVKMKEKGDIPEGYSVSREKKERFSLILESASTNQTSMYLCASRLAGVASEQYFGPGTRLTVT.

The chain joins TRBV30 to TRBJ2-7; tentative D call: TRBD2 (6 bases). Trimming shortened V by 1 base and J by 2 bases, and 12 bases separated the two germline ends. Per the germline V gene, CDR1 is GTSNPN and CDR2 is SVGIG (reference sequence). This CDR3 contains 14 residues. The CDR3 spells CAWSGGGITYEQYF. The CDR3 DNA reads TGTGCCTGGAGTGGAGGAGGGATCACCTACGAGCAGTACTTC.

The chain has TRBV6-2 or TRBV6-3 and TRBJ2-1; a possible D gene is TRBD2 (7 bases). CDR1 is MNHEY and CDR2 is SVGEGT in the germline V gene. The CDR3 loop spans 19 amino acids. V lost 5 bases and J lost 6, with 29 bases in between. Here the CDR3 DNA reads TGTGCCAGCAGTCGTACTCGCGGGCGGGGGCGGGGCCGGGGCAATGAGCAGTTCTTC. Its protein product is CASSRTRGRGRGRGNEQFF.

The chain is built from TRBV2 and TRBJ2-7; the match to TRBD2 covers 10 bases. The germline V gene has CDR1 SNHLY and CDR2 FYNNEI. J was trimmed by 2 bases and V by 5 bases; bases with no gene match: 3. This CDR3 contains 14 residues. The CDR3 region is CASSTAGGTYEQYF. The CDR3, as DNA: TGTGCCAGCAGTACAGCGGGAGGGACCTACGAGCAGTACTTC.

This rearrangement joins TRBV5-5 to TRBJ2-5, with 8 bases aligning to TRBD1. The V segment lost 3 bases and the J segment 6 bases; nucleotides outside the gene matches: 10. The CDR3 contains 15 residues. CDR1 SGHKS and CDR2 YYEKEE come from the germline V gene (reference sequence). CDR3 nucleotides: TGTGCCAGCAGCTCCCTCGTTCAGGGGGCGAAGACCCAGTACTTC. Translated: CASSSLVQGAKTQYF.

The chain recombines TRBV15 with TRBJ2-5; 7 bases agree with TRBD1. CDR1 is LNHNV, CDR2 YYDKDF, per germline (reference sequence). The CDR3 is 14 amino acids. V lost 5 bases to trimming and J lost 1 base; unmatched junction nucleotides: 4. The CDR3 protein is CATSGPGGQETQYF. The CDR3 DNA follows: TGTGCCACCAGCGGACCAGGGGGCCAAGAGACCCAGTACTTC.

The chain combines TRBV28 with TRBJ1-2; TRBD1 is a possible D gene (5 bases). V dropped 7 bases and J dropped 4 bases, with 16 bases sitting between them. Germline assignment: CDR1 MDHEN and CDR2 SYDVKM. The CDR3 length is 14 residues. CDR3 loop: CASNTWTQSYGYTF. The CDR3 bases are TGTGCCAGCAACACATGGACACAGAGCTATGGCTACACCTTC.

This chain joins TRBV5-1 and TRBJ2-3; D is possibly TRBD1 (6 bases). Per the germline V gene, CDR1 is SGHRS and CDR2 is YFSETQ. The CDR3 has 15 amino acids. V dropped 0 bases and J dropped 2 bases, with 10 bases sitting between them. The CDR3 loop is CASSLVGQVTDTQYF. The CDR3 bases are TGCGCCAGCAGCTTGGTGGGACAAGTCACAGATACGCAGTATTTT. The whole variable domain, filled in from reference TRBV5-1 and TRBJ2-3, reads KAGVTQTPRYLIKTRGQQVTLSCSPISGHRSVSWYQQTPGQGLQFLFEYFSETQRNKGNFPGRFSGRQFSNSRSEMNVSTLELGDSALYLCASSLVGQVTDTQYFGPGTRLTVL.

Comments on this clone: The same CDR3 is also encoded by other DNA sequences in this sample. V and J are TRBV2 and TRBJ1-6; 8 bases align to TRBD1. J gave up 2 bases and V 4 bases, and 7 bases lay outside the gene matches. CDR1 is SNHLY and CDR2 is FYNNEI in the germline V gene. The CDR3 spans 17 residues. CDR3 loop: CASSGALQGAYNSPLHF. The CDR3 DNA reads as TGTGCCAGCAGTGGCGCCTTACAGGGGGCCTATAATTCACCCCTCCACTTT.

V and J are TRBV5-1 and TRBJ2-7; 13 bases are a match to TRBD2. Germline lookup yields CDR1 SGHRS and CDR2 YFSETQ. The CDR3 spans 16 residues. Trimming took 2 bases from V and 1 from J; bases not matched to a gene: 3. For the CDR3, the DNA is TGCGCCAGCAGCTTCGGACTAGCGGGGGAGTCCTACGAGCAGTACTTC. It is translated as CASSFGLAGESYEQYF.

The chain uses TRBV15 and TRBJ1-6, with 8 bases fitting TRBD1. The CDR3 has 15 residues. V shed 8 bases, J shed 10 bases, and the junction held 13 bases outside the gene matches. CDR1 is LNHNV and CDR2 is YYDKDF in the germline V gene (reference sequence). The CDR3 reads CATRSMDRVGSPLHF. CDR3 sequence (DNA): TGTGCCACCCGCTCCATGGACAGGGTTGGATCACCCCTCCACTTT.

The chain couples TRBV7-8 to TRBJ1-3, with 9 bases fitting TRBD1. After removal of 8 bases from V and 0 bases from J, the junction contained 11 bases not matched to a gene. The CDR3 runs 17 residues. The V gene's germline CDR1 is SGHVS and CDR2 FQNEAQ. For the CDR3, the DNA is TGTGCCAGCGTCCCCCGTGGACAGGGGAGCTCTGGAAACACCATATATTTT. Encoded protein: CASVPRGQGSSGNTIYF.